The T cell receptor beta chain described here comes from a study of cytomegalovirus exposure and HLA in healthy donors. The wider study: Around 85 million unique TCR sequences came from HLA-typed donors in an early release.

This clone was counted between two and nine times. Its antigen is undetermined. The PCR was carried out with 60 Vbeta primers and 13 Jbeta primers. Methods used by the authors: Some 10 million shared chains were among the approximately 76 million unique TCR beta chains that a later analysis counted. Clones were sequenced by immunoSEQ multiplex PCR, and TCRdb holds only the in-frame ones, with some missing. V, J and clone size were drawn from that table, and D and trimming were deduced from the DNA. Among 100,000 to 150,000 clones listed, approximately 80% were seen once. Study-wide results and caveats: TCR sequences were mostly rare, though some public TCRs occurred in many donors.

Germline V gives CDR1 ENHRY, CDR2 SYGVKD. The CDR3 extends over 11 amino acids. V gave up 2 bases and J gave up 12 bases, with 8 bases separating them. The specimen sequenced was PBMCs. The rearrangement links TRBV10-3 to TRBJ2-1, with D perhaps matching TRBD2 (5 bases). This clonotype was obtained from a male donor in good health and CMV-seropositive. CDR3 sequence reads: CAISELAGQFF. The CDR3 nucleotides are TGTGCCATCAGTGAGCTGGCGGGGCAGTTCTTC.